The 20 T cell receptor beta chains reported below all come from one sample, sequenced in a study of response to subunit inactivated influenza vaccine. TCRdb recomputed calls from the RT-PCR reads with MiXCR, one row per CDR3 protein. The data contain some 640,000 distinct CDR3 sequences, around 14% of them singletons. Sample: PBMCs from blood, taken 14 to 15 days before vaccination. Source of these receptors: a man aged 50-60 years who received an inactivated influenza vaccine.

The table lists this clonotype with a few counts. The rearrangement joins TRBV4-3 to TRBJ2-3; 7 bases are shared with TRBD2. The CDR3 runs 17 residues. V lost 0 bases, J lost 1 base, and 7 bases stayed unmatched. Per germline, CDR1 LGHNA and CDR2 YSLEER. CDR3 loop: CASSQDFGGRGTDTQYF. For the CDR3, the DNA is TGCGCCAGCAGCCAAGACTTCGGCGGGAGAGGCACAGATACGCAGTATTTT.

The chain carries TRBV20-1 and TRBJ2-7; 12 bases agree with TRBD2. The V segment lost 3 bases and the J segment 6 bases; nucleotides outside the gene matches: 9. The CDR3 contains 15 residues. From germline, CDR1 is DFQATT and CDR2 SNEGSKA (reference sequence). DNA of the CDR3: TGCAGTGCTAGGGACCGGACTAGCGGGATTCTCGAGCAGTACTTC. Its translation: CSARDRTSGILEQYF.

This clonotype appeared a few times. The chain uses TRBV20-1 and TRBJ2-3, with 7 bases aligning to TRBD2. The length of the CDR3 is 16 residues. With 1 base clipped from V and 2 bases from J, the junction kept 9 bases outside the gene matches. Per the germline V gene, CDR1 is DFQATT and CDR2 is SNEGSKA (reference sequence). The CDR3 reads CSARAISGAFTDTQYF. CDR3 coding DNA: TGCAGTGCTAGAGCTATAAGCGGGGCCTTCACAGATACGCAGTATTTT.

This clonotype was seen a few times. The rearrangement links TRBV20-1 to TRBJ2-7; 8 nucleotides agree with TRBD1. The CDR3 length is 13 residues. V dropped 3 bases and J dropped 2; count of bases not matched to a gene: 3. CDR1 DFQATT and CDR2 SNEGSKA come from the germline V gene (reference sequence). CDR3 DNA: TGCAGTGCTAGGGCAGGGGGCCCCTACGAGCAGTACTTC. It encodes CSARAGGPYEQYF.

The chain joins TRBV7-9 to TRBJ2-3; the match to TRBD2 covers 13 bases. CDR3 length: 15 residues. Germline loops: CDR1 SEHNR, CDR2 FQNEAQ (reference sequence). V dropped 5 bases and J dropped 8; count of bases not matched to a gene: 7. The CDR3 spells CASSAGLAGFATQYF. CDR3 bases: TGTGCCAGCAGCGCGGGACTAGCGGGATTCGCTACGCAGTATTTT.

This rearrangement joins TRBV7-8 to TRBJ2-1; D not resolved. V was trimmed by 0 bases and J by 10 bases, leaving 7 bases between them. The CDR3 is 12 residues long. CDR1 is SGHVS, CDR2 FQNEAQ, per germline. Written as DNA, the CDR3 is TGTGCCAGCAGCTTAGCTAAGGGAGAGCAGTTCTTC. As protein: CASSLAKGEQFF.

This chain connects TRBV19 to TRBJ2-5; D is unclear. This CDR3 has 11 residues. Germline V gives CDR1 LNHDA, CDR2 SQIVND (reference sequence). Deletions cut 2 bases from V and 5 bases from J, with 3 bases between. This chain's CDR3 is CASSIMETQYF. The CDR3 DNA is TGTGCCAGTAGTATAATGGAGACCCAGTACTTC.

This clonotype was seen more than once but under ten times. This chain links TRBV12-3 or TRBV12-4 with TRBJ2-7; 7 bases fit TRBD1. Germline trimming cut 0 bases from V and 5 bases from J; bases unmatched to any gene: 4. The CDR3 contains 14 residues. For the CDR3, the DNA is TGTGCCAGCAGTTTAGCGACAGGGCCAGACGAGCAGTACTTC. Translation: CASSLATGPDEQYF.

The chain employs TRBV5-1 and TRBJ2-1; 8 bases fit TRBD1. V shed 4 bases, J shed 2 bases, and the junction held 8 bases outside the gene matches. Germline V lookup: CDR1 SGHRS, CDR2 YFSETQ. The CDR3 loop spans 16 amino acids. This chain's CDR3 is CASSLQGAAAYNEQFF. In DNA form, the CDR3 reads TGCGCCAGCAGCCTCCAGGGGGCAGCGGCCTACAATGAGCAGTTCTTC.

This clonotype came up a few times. DNA of the CDR3: TGCGCCAGCAGCCAAGAAGAAAGAGGGATCTCCTACGAGCAGTACTTC. Amino acid sequence: CASSQEERGISYEQYF. The chain employs TRBV4-1 and TRBJ2-7; TRBD2 might be the D (5 bases). V gave up 0 bases and J gave up 0 bases, with 12 bases separating them. CDR1 and CDR2 from the germline V gene are MGHRA and YSYEKL. The CDR3 extends over 16 amino acids.

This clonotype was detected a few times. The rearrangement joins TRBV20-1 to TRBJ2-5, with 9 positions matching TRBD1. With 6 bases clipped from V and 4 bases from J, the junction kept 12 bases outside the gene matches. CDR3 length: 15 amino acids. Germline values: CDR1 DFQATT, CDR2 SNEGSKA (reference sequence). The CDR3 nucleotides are TGCAGTGCCAAGATCGGGACAGGGTTTCGAGAGACCCAGTACTTC. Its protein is CSAKIGTGFRETQYF.

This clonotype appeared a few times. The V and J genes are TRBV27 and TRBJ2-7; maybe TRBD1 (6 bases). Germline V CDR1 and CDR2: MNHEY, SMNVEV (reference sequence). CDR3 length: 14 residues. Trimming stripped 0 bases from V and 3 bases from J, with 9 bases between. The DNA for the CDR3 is TGTGCCAGCAGTTTATCCCTCAGGGGCTACGAGCAGTACTTC. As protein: CASSLSLRGYEQYF.

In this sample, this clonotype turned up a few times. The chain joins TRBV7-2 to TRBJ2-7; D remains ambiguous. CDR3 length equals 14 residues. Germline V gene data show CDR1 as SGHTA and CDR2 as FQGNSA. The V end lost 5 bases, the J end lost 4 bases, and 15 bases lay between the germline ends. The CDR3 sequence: CASSPESSSYEQYF. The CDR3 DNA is TGTGCCAGCAGCCCCGAGAGTTCTTCTTACGAGCAGTACTTC.

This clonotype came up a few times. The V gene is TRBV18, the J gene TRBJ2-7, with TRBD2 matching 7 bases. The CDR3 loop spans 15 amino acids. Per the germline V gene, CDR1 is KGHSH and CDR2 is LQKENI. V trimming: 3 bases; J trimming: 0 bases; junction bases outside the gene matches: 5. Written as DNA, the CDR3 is TGTGCCAGCTCACCCGGGACTACCTACTCCTACGAGCAGTACTTC. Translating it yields CASSPGTTYSYEQYF.

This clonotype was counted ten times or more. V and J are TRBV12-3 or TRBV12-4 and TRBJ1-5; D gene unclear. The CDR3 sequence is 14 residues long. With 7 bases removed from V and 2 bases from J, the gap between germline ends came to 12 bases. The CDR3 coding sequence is TGTGCCAGCAATCAGGATGGGGGCAATCAGCCCCAGCATTTT. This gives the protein CASNQDGGNQPQHF.

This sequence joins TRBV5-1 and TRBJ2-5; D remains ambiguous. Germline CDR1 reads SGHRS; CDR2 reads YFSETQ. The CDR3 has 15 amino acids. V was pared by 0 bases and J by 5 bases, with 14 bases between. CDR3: CASSLAVSSTETQYF. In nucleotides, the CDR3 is TGCGCCAGCAGCTTGGCAGTATCTAGTACCGAGACCCAGTACTTC.

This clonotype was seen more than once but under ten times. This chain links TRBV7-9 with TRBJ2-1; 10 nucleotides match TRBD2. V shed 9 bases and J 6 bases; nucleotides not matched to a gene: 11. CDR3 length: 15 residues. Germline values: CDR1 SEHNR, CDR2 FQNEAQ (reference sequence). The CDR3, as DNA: TGTGCCAGTTACTTCGCTAGCGGGAGTACCAATGAGCAGTTCTTC. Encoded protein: CASYFASGSTNEQFF. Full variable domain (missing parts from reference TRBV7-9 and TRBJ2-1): DTGVSQNPRHKITKRGQNVTFRCDPISEHNRLYWYRQTLGQGPEFLTYFQNEAQLEKSRLLSDRFSAERPKGSFSTLEIQRTEQGDSAMYLCASYFASGSTNEQFFGPGTRLTVL.

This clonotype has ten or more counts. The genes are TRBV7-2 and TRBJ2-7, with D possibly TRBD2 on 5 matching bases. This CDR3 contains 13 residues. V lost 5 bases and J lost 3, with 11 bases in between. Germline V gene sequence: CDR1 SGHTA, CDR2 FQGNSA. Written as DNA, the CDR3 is TGTGCCAGCAGCCGTCGGGAAGACTACGAGCAGTACTTC. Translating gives CASSRREDYEQYF.

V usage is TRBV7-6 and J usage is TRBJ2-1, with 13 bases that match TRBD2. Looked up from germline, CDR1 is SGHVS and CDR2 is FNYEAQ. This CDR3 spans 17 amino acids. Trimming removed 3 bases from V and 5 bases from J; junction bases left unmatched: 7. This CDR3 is CASSFGLAGESDNEQFF. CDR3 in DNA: TGTGCCAGCAGCTTTGGACTAGCGGGAGAATCGGACAATGAGCAGTTCTTC.

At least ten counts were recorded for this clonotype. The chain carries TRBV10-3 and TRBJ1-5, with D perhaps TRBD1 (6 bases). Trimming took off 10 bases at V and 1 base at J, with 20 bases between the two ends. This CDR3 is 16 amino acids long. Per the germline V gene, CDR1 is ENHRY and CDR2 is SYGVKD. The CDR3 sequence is CATSTGPGGSNQPQHF. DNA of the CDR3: TGTGCCACCTCGACAGGACCTGGGGGAAGCAATCAGCCCCAGCATTTT.